The clone carrying this T cell receptor beta chain was observed a handful of times. As yet, its antigen is unknown. These data are taken from a study of early T cells in non-severe SARS-CoV-2 infection. Study summary: Sequenced bulk RNA came from whole blood that was unsorted, and chains were unpaired.

The CDR3 covers 15 residues. Unmatched junction bases numbered 5, after V lost 3 bases and J lost 4 bases. Germline CDR1 WSHSY, CDR2 SAAADI. Study outcomes and limitations: Anti-spike CD8 specificities were favored by VDJdb matching, whose results missed private and CD4 specificities.

TCRdb fed the 5' RACE reads into MiXCR, producing one record per CDR3 protein. The data contain 45,000 or so distinct CDR3 sequences, about a tenth of them singletons. The origin of this receptor is an adult who was a healthcare worker with PCR-confirmed SARS-CoV-2 infection or an uninfected control (not recorded which). The V call is TRBV10-2, the J call TRBJ2-1; 8 nucleotides align to TRBD2. Material for sequencing was whole blood. The CDR3 sequence is CASSDKGLVYNEQFF. The CDR3 DNA is TGCGCCAGCAGTGATAAGGGACTAGTTTACAATGAGCAGTTCTTC.